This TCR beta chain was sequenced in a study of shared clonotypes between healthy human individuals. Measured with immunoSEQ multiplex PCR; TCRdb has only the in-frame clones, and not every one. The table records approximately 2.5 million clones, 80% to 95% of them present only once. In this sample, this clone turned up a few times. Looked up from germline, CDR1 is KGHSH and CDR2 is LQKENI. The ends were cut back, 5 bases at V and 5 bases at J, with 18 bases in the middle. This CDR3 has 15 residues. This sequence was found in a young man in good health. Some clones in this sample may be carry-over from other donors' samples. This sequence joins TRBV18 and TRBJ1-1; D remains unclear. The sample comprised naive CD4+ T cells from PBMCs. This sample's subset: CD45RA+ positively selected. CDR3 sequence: CASSEGFEGGTEAFF. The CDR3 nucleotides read TGTGCCAGCTCAGAGGGATTTGAGGGAGGTACTGAAGCTTTCTTT.